The source of this T cell receptor beta chain is a study of T-cell memory formation after mild COVID-19. TCRdb re-analysed the 5' RACE reads in MiXCR, keeping a single row per CDR3 protein. Seen here are over 500,000 distinct CDR3 sequences, 17% observed once, and the top ten hold 8.1%. The CDR3 runs 14 residues. The germline V gene has CDR1 LGHNA and CDR2 YNFKEQ. Losses at the gene ends were 4 bases for V and 10 bases for J; bases not matched to a gene: 9. The chain couples TRBV4-2 to TRBJ2-1; TRBD2 aligns across 8 bases. The sequence was collected from an adult woman who had mild COVID-19 (a few samples of this study predate the infection). Cell type and time point are not known. Sequencing was performed on PBMCs or a T cell subset sorted from them (not recorded which). The CDR3 region has the DNA TGTGCCAGCAGCCGTGCAACTAGCGGTACGGAGCAGTTCTTC. Its translation: CASSRATSGTEQFF.